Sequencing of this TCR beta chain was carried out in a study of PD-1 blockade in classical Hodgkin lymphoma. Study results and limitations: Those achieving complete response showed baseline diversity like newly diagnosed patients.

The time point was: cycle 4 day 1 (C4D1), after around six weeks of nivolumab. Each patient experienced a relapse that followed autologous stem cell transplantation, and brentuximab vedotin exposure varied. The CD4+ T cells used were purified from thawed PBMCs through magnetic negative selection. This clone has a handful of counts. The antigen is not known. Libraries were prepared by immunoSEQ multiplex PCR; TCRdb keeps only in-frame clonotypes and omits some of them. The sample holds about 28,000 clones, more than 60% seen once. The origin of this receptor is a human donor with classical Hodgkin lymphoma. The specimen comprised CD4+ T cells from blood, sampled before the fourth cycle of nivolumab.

CDR3: CASSMTRDSLGYTF. In nucleotides, the CDR3 is TGTGCCAGCAGCATGACACGGGACAGCCTGGGGTACACCTTC. The chain recombines TRBV9 with TRBJ1-2, with 7 bases lining up with TRBD1. The germline V gene has CDR1 SGDLS and CDR2 YYNGEE. Losses at the gene ends were 4 bases for V and 11 bases for J; bases not matched to a gene: 14. There are 14 residues in the CDR3.